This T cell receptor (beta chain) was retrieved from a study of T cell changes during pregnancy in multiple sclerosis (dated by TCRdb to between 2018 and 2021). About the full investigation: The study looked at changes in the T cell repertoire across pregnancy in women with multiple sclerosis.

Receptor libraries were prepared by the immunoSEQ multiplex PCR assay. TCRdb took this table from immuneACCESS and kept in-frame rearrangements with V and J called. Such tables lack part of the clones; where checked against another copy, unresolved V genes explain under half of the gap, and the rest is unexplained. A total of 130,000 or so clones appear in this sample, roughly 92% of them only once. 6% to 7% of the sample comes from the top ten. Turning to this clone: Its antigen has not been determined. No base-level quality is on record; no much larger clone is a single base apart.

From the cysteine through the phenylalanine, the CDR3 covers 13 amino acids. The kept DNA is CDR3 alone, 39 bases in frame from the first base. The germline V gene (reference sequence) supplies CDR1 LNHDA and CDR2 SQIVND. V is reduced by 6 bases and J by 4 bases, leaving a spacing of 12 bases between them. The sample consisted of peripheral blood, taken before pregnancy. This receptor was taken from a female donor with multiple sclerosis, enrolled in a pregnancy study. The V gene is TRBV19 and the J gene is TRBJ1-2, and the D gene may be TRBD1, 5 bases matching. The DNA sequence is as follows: TGTGCCAGTAGCCAGGGTTTTGGCTATGGCTACACCTTC. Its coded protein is CASSQGFGYGYTF.